This entry concerns a single TCR beta chain. The method was immunoSEQ multiplex PCR; TCRdb's version includes in-frame clones alone and lacks a portion of them. The table includes about 21,000 clones, roughly 72% detected once. The CDR3 extends over 13 amino acids. CDR1 and CDR2 (germline): MDHEN, SYDVKM. This specimen belongs to a study of PD-1 blockade in classical Hodgkin lymphoma. Autologous stem cell transplantation was followed by relapse in every patient, and brentuximab vedotin exposure varied. The TCR comes from a human donor with classical Hodgkin lymphoma. V is TRBV28 and J is TRBJ2-5; no reliable D call. The DNA end is a closer match to TRBJ2-7, so the J assignment may be wrong. The specimen was peripheral blood mononuclear cells (PBMCs), collected at baseline. The CDR3: CASSLGHPYEQYF. The DNA of the CDR3 is TGTGCCAGCAGTTTAGGGCATCCCTACGAGCAGTACTTC.